What follows are 8 T cell receptor beta chains derived from one specimen sequenced in a study of T cells after yellow fever vaccination. MiXCR was run by TCRdb on the 5' RACE reads, yielding one entry per CDR3 protein. The sample yields around 320,000 distinct CDR3 sequences, approximately 10% seen once. Material: CD4+ T cells sorted from PBMCs, obtained 5 days after the yellow fever booster vaccination. The receptor set was obtained from a man between 18 and 35 years old who received the YFV17D yellow fever vaccine.

V and J are TRBV7-3 and TRBJ2-7, with D perhaps matching TRBD2 (6 bases). Trimming left V 5 bases short and J 0 bases short, with 14 bases between. The germline V gene encodes CDR1 SGHTA and CDR2 FQGTGA. The CDR3 contains 15 residues. DNA for the CDR3: TGTGCCAGCAGCCCGGAGGGTGGGGTCTCCTACGAGCAGTACTTC. It encodes CASSPEGGVSYEQYF.

This clonotype was seen only a few times. The chain combines TRBV5-1 with TRBJ1-1; TRBD1 might be the D (6 bases). Trimming took off 0 bases at V and 1 base at J, with 10 bases between the two ends. CDR3 length: 15 residues. Germline loops: CDR1 SGHRS, CDR2 YFSETQ. The DNA for the CDR3 is TGCGCCAGCAGCTTGGCCCTGGGACAGAACACTGAAGCTTTCTTT. Translation gives CASSLALGQNTEAFF.

This clonotype has at least ten counts. The rearrangement uses TRBV15 and TRBJ2-1; D might be TRBD1 or TRBD2, each matching 5 bases. This CDR3 has 17 amino acids. CDR1 is LNHNV and CDR2 is YYDKDF in the germline V gene (reference sequence). The V and J ends lost 0 bases and 4 bases respectively, with 16 bases between them. The chain's CDR3 is CATSRDAGTQPYNEQFF. In DNA, the CDR3 is TGTGCCACCAGCAGAGACGCAGGGACCCAACCGTACAATGAGCAGTTCTTC.

This clonotype was counted many times. J is TRBJ2-1 and V is TRBV9; D possibly uses TRBD1 or TRBD2 (7 bases each). Trimming left V 7 bases short and J 0 bases short, with 14 bases between. Germline V gene sequence: CDR1 SGDLS, CDR2 YYNGEE. This CDR3 comprises 15 residues. The CDR3 is CASARGDSSYNEQFF. CDR3 nucleotide sequence: TGTGCCAGCGCCCGGGGGGACAGCTCCTACAATGAGCAGTTCTTC.

In its sample, this clonotype was seen a few times. The chain recombines TRBV30 with TRBJ2-7; a possible D gene is TRBD1 (6 bases). The germline V gene encodes CDR1 GTSNPN and CDR2 SVGIG (reference sequence). V was trimmed by 2 bases and J by 6 bases, leaving 8 bases between them. The CDR3 has 11 amino acids. CDR3 nucleotide sequence: TGTGCCTGGAGTCAGGGGATCGAGCAGTACTTC. It is translated as CAWSQGIEQYF. Full variable domain (rest looked up from reference TRBV30 and TRBJ2-7): SQTIHQWPATLVQPVGSPLSLECTVEGTSNPNLYWYRQAAGRGLQLLFYSVGIGQISSEVPQNLSASRPQDRQFILSSKKLLLSDSGFYLCAWSQGIEQYFGPGTRLTVT.

This clonotype was recorded many times. One end of the junction is discordant with germline, which a read error may explain. The genes are TRBV12-3 or TRBV12-4 and TRBJ1-2; D remains unclear. The CDR3 length is 11 residues. The CDR3 reads CASSSKTIGFF. CDR3 in DNA: TGTGCCAGCAGTAGTAAGACTATAGGTTTCTTC.

As to this clonotype: It is likely a read error, because the conserved phenylalanine at the end of the CDR3 is missing. The J gene is TRBJ2-1, the V gene TRBV10-2; weak D call: TRBD1 (6 bases). Germline-derived CDR1 and CDR2 are WSHSY and SAAADI. This CDR3 comprises 12 residues. Trimming took 4 bases from V and 8 from J, leaving 9 bases between them. CDR3 amino acids: CASSVGADEQFL. As DNA, the CDR3 is TGCGCCAGCAGTGTGGGGGCCGATGAGCAGTTCTTA.

This clonotype was counted a few times. The chain links TRBV23-1 to TRBJ2-7; 7 positions match TRBD1. TRBV23-1 is recorded as an ORF, its role being uncertain. Unmatched junction bases numbered 8, after V lost 4 bases and J lost 5 bases. The CDR3 runs to 14 residues. CDR3 protein: CASSRAGTVHEQYV. The CDR3 bases are TGCGCCAGCAGTCGAGCCGGGACAGTCCACGAGCAGTACGTC.